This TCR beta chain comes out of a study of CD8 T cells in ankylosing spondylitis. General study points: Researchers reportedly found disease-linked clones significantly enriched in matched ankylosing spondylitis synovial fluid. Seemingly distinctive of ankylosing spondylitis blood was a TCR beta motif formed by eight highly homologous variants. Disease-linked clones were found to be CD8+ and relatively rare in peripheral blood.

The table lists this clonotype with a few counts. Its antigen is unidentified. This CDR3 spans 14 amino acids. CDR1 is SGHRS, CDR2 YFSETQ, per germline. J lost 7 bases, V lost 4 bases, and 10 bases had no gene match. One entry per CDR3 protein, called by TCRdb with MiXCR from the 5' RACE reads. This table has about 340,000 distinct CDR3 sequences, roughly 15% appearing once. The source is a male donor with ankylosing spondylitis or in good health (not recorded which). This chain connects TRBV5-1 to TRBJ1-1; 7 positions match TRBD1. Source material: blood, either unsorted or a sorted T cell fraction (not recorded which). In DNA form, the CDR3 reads TGCGCCAGCAGCCCGACCCCCCGGGACAGTGAAGCTTTCTTT. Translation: CASSPTPRDSEAFF.